Below, one T cell receptor (beta chain) is given with its context. Its antigen is unknown. The record has no base qualities; no much larger clone is one base away. CDR1 is given as KGHDR and CDR2 as SFDVKD, both from the germline V gene. Here V drops 2 bases and J drops 1 base, and the junction holds 2 bases not matched to any gene. CDR3 length: 15 amino acids, cysteine to phenylalanine. Only the CDR3 portion is preserved as DNA: 45 bases, with reading frame beginning at the first base. The reads were generated on an Illumina HiSeq 2500. Quantitative 5'-RACE with molecular barcodes was used to prepare TCR beta libraries. As for how the authors treated the data: To identify disease-linked TCR variants, a new computational method was used, one built on a probabilistic model of VDJ rearrangement. Starting from the raw public reads, TCRdb applied fastp trimming at Q25, assembled clones with MiXCR and retained in-frame beta chains. Here each entry gathers all rows of one CDR3 protein and keeps the most common genes and DNA. For this entry, the V and J calls and clone size follow TCRdb and not the study's own pipeline. The sample contains about 800,000 distinct CDR3 sequences, approximately 12% of them found a single time. The top ten constitute 0.45% to 0.6% of the sample.

This sample is drawn from a study of CD8 T cells in ankylosing spondylitis (dated by TCRdb to 2017 to 2019). In the study overall: The study set out to find disease-linked TCR variants by profiling T cell receptor beta repertoires in ankylosing spondylitis patients and healthy donors. Peripheral blood was sampled, and synovial fluid was also collected from ankylosing spondylitis patients. The whole study cohort included 108 healthy donors and 20 to 30 ankylosing spondylitis patients.

Study-wide findings and limitations: According to the report, matched synovial fluid samples from ankylosing spondylitis patients were significantly enriched for the disease-linked clones. Some motif variants had previously been reported in the synovial fluid and blood of reactive arthritis patients, which suggests shared mechanisms of disease initiation. Blood from ankylosing spondylitis patients appeared to be characterized by a TCR beta motif made up of eight highly homologous amino acid variants. The disease-linked clones had a CD8+ phenotype and were found at relatively low frequencies in peripheral blood.

The sample taken for sequencing was blood, either unsorted or a sorted T cell fraction (not recorded which). This receptor was identified in a male donor with ankylosing spondylitis. The sequence is built from TRBV24-1 and TRBJ1-2, with 8 bases matching TRBD1. DNA sequence: TGTGCCACCAGTGATTCCGGACAGGGTAACTATGGCTACACCTTC. This yields the protein CATSDSGQGNYGYTF.